The T cell receptor (beta chain) under discussion was sequenced for a study of cytomegalovirus exposure and HLA in healthy donors. Overall study results and limits: Associated with cytomegalovirus, according to the listing, were 150 to 200 TCR beta chains.

The germline V and J ends were trimmed by 0 bases and 1 base, with 12 bases remaining between them. Germline CDR1 is GTSNPN and CDR2 is SVGIG (reference sequence). The CDR3 sequence is 15 residues long. Worth noting for this clone: Its specificity is not known.

Data came from immunoSEQ multiplex PCR; TCRdb stores just in-frame clones and leaves some out. Seen here are 200,000 to 250,000 clones, around 80% observed once, and the top ten hold about an eighth. Sequencing was performed on PBMCs. The receptor was isolated from a woman aged 25-40 years in good health and CMV-seropositive. The V call is TRBV30, the J call TRBJ2-5; D not certain. CDR3 region: CAWSVGWQIQETQYF. CDR3 DNA: TGTGCCTGGAGTGTAGGGTGGCAGATCCAAGAGACCCAGTACTTC.